This paragraph covers one TCR beta chain sequence. Antigen: not known. This entry is derived from a study of blood T cells in healthy people across ages. General study findings and limits: When set beside aged donors, long-lived donors presented more naive CD4+ cells and higher diversity.

Using a J-beta primer mix together with a sample-barcoded 5' primer, a second PCR was run for about 7 to 12 cycles. TCRdb itself ran the 5' RACE reads through MiXCR, one entry per CDR3 protein. The sample lists 700,000 to 1,000,000 distinct CDR3 sequences, under 45% occurring once. Each sample yielded at least 6 million isolated PBMCs. Per the germline V gene, CDR1 is SGHRS and CDR2 is YFSETQ. The CDR3 has 15 residues. This chain uses TRBV5-1 with TRBJ2-1; a weak D match, TRBD2 (6 bases). The J call may be in error: the DNA end matches TRBJ2-7 better. Sequences were obtained from blood. This receptor was taken from a man aged 55 to 69 in good health. CDR3 bases: TGCGCCAGCACCGATAGCGGTAGCTCCTACAATGAGCAGTACTTC. Translation: CASTDSGSSYNEQYF.